The source of this TCR beta chain is a study of T cell repertoires in cytomegalovirus infection. Study summary: Selected CMV epitopes included recently identified HLA-C-restricted ones as well as well-studied HLA-B-restricted ones. Matching HLA type, along with CMV infection, was indicated by public TCR beta signatures.

CDR1 is SGHNT, CDR2 YYREEE, per germline (reference sequence). V lost 0 bases, J lost 3 bases, and 4 bases stayed unmatched. This CDR3 is built from 16 residues. In its sample, this clonotype was seen a few times. Its matching antigen is unknown. From the reads, TCRdb called clonotypes with MiXCR, one entry per CDR3 protein. Of hundreds of thousands of distinct CDR3 sequences in the sample, 25% to 35% were seen once. General study points: Dominant in the ex vivo response were TCR beta clonotypes restricted by HLA-C and specific for CMV. People with CMV and the relevant HLA were identified by cumulative public TCR beta family frequency.

The material was cultured PBMCs, obtained from culture after CMV antigen stimulation. The gene calls are TRBV5-4 and TRBJ2-2, with 8 nucleotides matching TRBD2. This clonotype originated in a human donor in good health (CMV status not recorded). Some clones in this sample may be carry-over from other donors' samples. The CDR3 spells CASSLAGRVDTGELFF. In nucleotides, the CDR3 is TGTGCCAGCAGCTTGGCCGGGAGGGTCGACACCGGGGAGCTGTTTTTT.